This TCR beta chain is from a study of blood T cell repertoires in COVID-19. Methods used by the authors: Amplification from reference gene primers served as the basis for estimated nucleated cell counts. The table came from immunoSEQ multiplex PCR; TCRdb's copy has only in-frame clones and leaves some out. Clone size and the V and J calls come from that table; the DNA yielded D and trimming. The data show some 300,000 clones, around 88% seen once. CDR1 MGHRA and CDR2 YSYEKL come from the germline V gene. Trimming left V 4 bases short and J 1 base short, with 8 bases between. There are 14 residues in the CDR3.

This clonotype was obtained from a woman in her twenties or thirties who had recovered from COVID-19. Specimen: peripheral blood. The genes are TRBV4-1 and TRBJ2-1; possibly TRBD1 for D (6 bases). The CDR3 loop is CASSLGGSYNEQFF. The CDR3 DNA sequence: TGCGCCAGCAGCCTAGGGGGTTCCTACAATGAGCAGTTCTTC.